The present T cell receptor beta chain was sequenced within a study of blood T cells in healthy people across ages (dated by TCRdb to about 2015). Regarding the research as a whole: In model experiments, template switching captured about one uniquely barcoded TCR beta cDNA molecule for every two T cells. To avoid experimental bias, donors of different ages were randomly spread across the sequencing lanes. Four age groups were formed from the donors: young (average approximately 15 years), middle-aged (around 37), aged (approximately 60) and long-lived (less than 85). Two additional independent replicas of 1 million unique cDNA reads from the same blood draw were analyzed for two donors (one aged 18 to 29 and one aged 80 or older). The study measured age-related changes in TCR beta repertoire diversity using deep sequencing normalized with unique cDNA molecular identifiers.

Counted from cysteine to phenylalanine, this CDR3 has 16 amino acids. Only CDR3 DNA is held: 48 bases, read in frame from base 1. A distance of 18 bases separates the germline ends of V and J, which lose 4 bases and 6 bases respectively. Per the germline V gene, SGHDN is the CDR1 and FVKESK is the CDR2. This clonotype was recorded a few times. Its antigen is still unknown. Base qualities are missing; no much larger clone stands one base away. The roughly 42 donors, aged about 6 to 95 years, were systemically healthy Caucasian individuals from Russia. About 10 milliliters of peripheral blood were drawn from each donor into EDTA-treated Vacutainer tubes. PBMCs were isolated by Ficoll-Paque density-gradient centrifugation, with at least 6 million obtained per sample. Trizol reagent was used to extract total RNA from the PBMCs, yielding at least 6 micrograms per sample. The percentages of naive CD45RAhigh/CD27high T cells were determined by flow cytometry on a PBMC aliquot from every donor.

What the authors observed across the whole study: A strong correlation was found between observed TCR beta diversity and the percentage of naive T cells measured by flow cytometry. Because profiling used bulk unsorted PBMCs, naive and antigen-experienced compartments could not be compared conclusively. The long-lived group showed more naive CD4+ T cells, fewer expanded clones and increased TCR diversity than the aged group, suggesting age selection. Estimates of total diversity based on one million sequenced T cells were regarded as lower bounds and as underestimates. Observed TCR beta diversity per million T cells fell roughly linearly with age, and a significant reduction was already apparent by age around 44. The CMV infection status of donors was not known, potentially confounding age-related changes in expanded clonotypes.

The receptor library was made with 5' RACE. Data came from an Illumina HiSeq 2500. The second PCR ran for about 6 to 12 cycles and used a J-beta primer mix along with a sample-barcoded 5' primer. A unique molecular identifier was introduced onto each TCR beta cDNA molecule by a template-switch 5' adaptor carrying 12 random nucleotides. At least 2.5 million CDR3-containing paired-end reads were obtained from each sample. All of the RNA was converted into first-strand cDNA using the Mint cDNA synthesis kit, with a TRBC-specific oligonucleotide serving as the primer. Following uracil-DNA glycosylase treatment, a first 18-cycle PCR with universal primers M1SS and BC2_uni_R was performed on all cDNA. The original methods were these. Each sample was normalized by randomly selecting 1 million high-quality reads, each carrying a distinct molecular identifier. Instead of being binned into consensus sequences, reads with shared molecular identifiers were discarded. CDR3 identification, clonotype clustering and error correction used MiTCR with a Q25 quality threshold and the strictest error-elimination algorithm. A nonparametric unseen species model with Euler transformation was used to estimate a lower bound on total TCR beta diversity. The public reads were quality trimmed at Q25 with fastp and then assembled into clones with MiXCR by TCRdb, keeping productive beta chains. Rows merge per CDR3 protein into single entries with the most common DNA and genes. The V and J calls shown here were made by TCRdb, not taken from the authors' results. This sample gives under 1,000,000 distinct CDR3 sequences in total; 30% to 45% of them show up just once. Clones ranked in the top ten supply 10% to 15% of the sample.

Rearrangement joined TRBV14 to TRBJ1-4; the D gene is perhaps TRBD1, from 5 matching bases. The sample was blood. This clonotype was sampled from a man aged 18 to 29 in good health. The sequenced DNA: TGTGCCAGCAGCCCAGGTCAGGGAATAGGGGATGAAAAACTGTTTTTT. This encodes CASSPGQGIGDEKLFF.